These T cell receptor beta chains were read from a single sample in a study of post-analysis software for immune sequencing data. TCRdb redid the calling of the PCR reads with MiXCR, one entry per CDR3 protein. The sample consists of approximately 630,000 distinct CDR3 sequences, 55% to 60% of them appearing once. The source material was blood. The source is a girl aged 2 to 10 with multiple sclerosis. The CDR3 runs from the conserved cysteine through the conserved F or W. A D gene is named only where the DNA matches it firmly. A row's size may be missing; if present it is once, few, many or a size class.

TRBJ2-1,.,.,TRBV6-1,TGTGCCAGCAAGGGGCCAAAACCTGAGCAGTTCTTC,CASKGPKPEQFF
TRBJ2-1,few,TRBD2,TRBV7-2,TGTGCCAGCAGCTTAGCCGGACTAGCGGGTTATGAGCAGTTCTTC,CASSLAGLAGYEQFF
TRBJ2-1,few,TRBD1,TRBV6-1,TGTGCCAGCAGTTTTCCGACAGGGGGCTCCTACAATGAGCAGTTCTTC,CASSFPTGGSYNEQFF
TRBJ2-7,few,TRBD1,TRBV6-1,TGTGCCAGCGGCCGGGGACAGGGTAAGCAGTACTTC,CASGRGQGKQYF
TRBJ2-5,.,.,TRBV20-1,TGCAGTGCCACAGCCCTAGAAGTAGGGGAGACCCAGTACTTC,CSATALEVGETQYF
TRBJ2-3,.,TRBD2,TRBV25-1,TGTGCCAGCAGGAGCGGGAGGGACACAGATACGCAGTATTTT,CASRSGRDTDTQYF
TRBJ2-1,few,TRBD2,TRBV10-3,TGTGCCATCAGTGGATTAGCGGGAGGCAGGAATGAGCAGTTCTTC,CAISGLAGGRNEQFF
TRBJ1-5,few,.,TRBV12-3/TRBV12-4,TGTGCCAGCAGTTCCCGGACATTCATGGGGCAGCCCCAGCATTTT,CASSSRTFMGQPQHF
TRBJ2-1,.,TRBD1,TRBV7-9,TGTGCCAGCAACCCCCGACAGGGAGTTATCGATGAGCAGTTCTTC,CASNPRQGVIDEQFF
TRBJ1-2,.,TRBD1,TRBV7-3,TGTGCCAGCAGCCCAAACGACAGGGTCGGTCACTATGGCTACACCTTC,CASSPNDRVGHYGYTF
TRBJ1-4,.,.,TRBV28,TGTGCCAGCAGTTTACCAGGGTCGGGGGAAAAACTGTTTTTT,CASSLPGSGEKLFF
TRBJ1-2,.,.,TRBV29-1,TGCAGCGTTGCGTCGGGGATTGGCTACACCTTC,CSVASGIGYTF
TRBJ1-2,few,.,TRBV29-1,TGCAGCGTTAGCGAGAGCTATGGCTACACCTTC,CSVSESYGYTF
TRBJ2-5,few,.,TRBV5-1,TGCGCCAGCAGGAATGGACACCAAGAGACCCAGTACTTC,CASRNGHQETQYF
TRBJ1-5,.,.,TRBV14,TGTGCCAGCAGCCAAGTGGTCGGAAAACCTGGGACCCAGCATTTT,CASSQVVGKPGTQHF
TRBJ2-1,few,TRBD1,TRBV7-9,TGTGCCAGCAGCCCTCTGGGGGGCCGGGACAGGGGGTGGATGAATGAGCAGTTCTTC,CASSPLGGRDRGWMNEQFF
TRBJ2-3,.,TRBD1,TRBV24-1,TGTGCCTCCAGTGACCCGACAGGGGAGAGCGCAGATGCGCAGTATTTT,CASSDPTGESADAQYF
TRBJ2-1,.,.,TRBV10-1,TGCGCCAGCACCGAACCACCTGGACGGACACAAAACTCCTACAATGAGCAGTTCTTC,CASTEPPGRTQNSYNEQFF
TRBJ2-1,.,TRBD2,TRBV10-1,TGCGCCAGCAGTGTGACAGAGACTAGCGGCAATGAGCAGTTCTTC,CASSVTETSGNEQFF
TRBJ2-1,.,TRBD1,TRBV5-1,TGCGCCAGCTGGTTCATAATGAGGGGGCCGTCATACAATGAGCAGTTCTTC,CASWFIMRGPSYNEQFF
TRBJ2-7,once,.,TRBV21-1,TGTGCCAGCGAAAACTACCCCTCCTACGAGCAGTACTTC,CASENYPSYEQYF
TRBJ2-4,.,.,TRBV11-2,TGTGCCAGCACCACGTATGAGACAGACATTCAGTACTTC,CASTTYETDIQYF
TRBJ2-1,.,.,TRBV7-3,TGTGCCAGCAGCTCCTCTATCAGCAATGAGCAGTTCTTC,CASSSSISNEQFF
TRBJ1-2,.,.,TRBV12-3/TRBV12-4,TGTGCCAGCAGTTCCCGGGCCCTCGGGGGCTATGGCTACACCTTC,CASSSRALGGYGYTF
TRBJ2-1,few,.,TRBV5-1,TGCGCCAGCAGCAACCTGTACTATGAGCAGTTCTTC,CASSNLYYEQFF
TRBJ2-1,.,.,TRBV5-1,TGCGCCAGCAGTCTCAGACAGCTAAGTGGAGTTATTGGCAATGAGCAGTTCTTC,CASSLRQLSGVIGNEQFF
TRBJ2-1,.,TRBD1,TRBV5-1,TGCGCCAGCAGCGGCCTGACAGGGGCGATCTACAATGAGCAGTTCTTC,CASSGLTGAIYNEQFF
TRBJ2-1,.,.,TRBV29-1,TGCAGCGCTGCCCGCGGTGGCTCCTACAATGAGCAGTTCTTC,CSAARGGSYNEQFF
TRBJ1-2,few,.,TRBV7-2,TGTGCCAGCCGCCGGGGCCATAACTATGGCTACACCTTC,CASRRGHNYGYTF
TRBJ2-1,.,TRBD1,TRBV7-9,TGTGCCAGCAGCTTAGGCCAGGGGGCCTTAAATGAGCAGTTCTTC,CASSLGQGALNEQFF
TRBJ2-5,.,TRBD1,TRBV3-1,TGTGCCAGCAGCCAATCTTTGATGGGGACAGGGAAAAAAGAGACCCAGTACTTC,CASSQSLMGTGKKETQYF
TRBJ1-2,.,.,TRBV29-1,TGCAGCGTTTCCATATCCAACTATGGCTACACCTTC,CSVSISNYGYTF
TRBJ2-5,.,TRBD2,TRBV12-3/TRBV12-4,TGTGCCAGCAGCCGGACTAGCGGGCAAGAGACCCAGTACTTC,CASSRTSGQETQYF
TRBJ2-1,few,TRBD1,TRBV12-3/TRBV12-4,TGTGCCAGCAGGGGGGGGACAGGGTCCCTAGACCATTACAATGAGCAGTTCTTC,CASRGGTGSLDHYNEQFF
TRBJ2-1,.,.,TRBV7-9,TGTGCCAGCAGCTCCGGACTTACACTCTCCTACAATGAGCAGTTCTTC,CASSSGLTLSYNEQFF
TRBJ2-3,.,.,TRBV7-2,TGTGCCAGCAGCTTAGCCCGGGCAGGGGACACAGATACGCAGTATTTT,CASSLARAGDTDTQYF
TRBJ2-7,.,.,TRBV29-1,TGCAGCGTTGAAGATCTTCAGGAGGGGTCGGACTACGAGCAGTACTTC,CSVEDLQEGSDYEQYF
TRBJ2-4,.,.,TRBV2,TGTGCCAGTAGACCGAGAGCCAAAAACATTCAGTACTTC,CASRPRAKNIQYF
TRBJ2-1,few,.,TRBV5-1,TGTGCCAGCAGTTTAGAGGCCGCATACAATGAGCAGTTCTTC,CASSLEAAYNEQFF
TRBJ2-7,.,.,TRBV7-2,TGTGCCAGCAGCTTAGCGCTGCTGGGAGAGTTCTACGAGCAGTACTTC,CASSLALLGEFYEQYF
TRBJ1-3,few,.,TRBV7-2,TGTGCCAGCCTAAATAGAAGGGGATTCGGAAACACCATATATTTT,CASLNRRGFGNTIYF
TRBJ2-3,.,.,TRBV27,TGTGCCAGCAGTTTAGGGACGGACATCCGAACTACAGATACGCAGTATTTT,CASSLGTDIRTTDTQYF